The 7 T cell receptor beta chains below all came from one sample that was sequenced in a study of CD8 T cells in Susac syndrome. Reverse transcription of roughly 0.5 to 1 ug RNA was carried out with random hexamers. TCRdb re-called the immunoSEQ multiplex PCR reads through MiXCR, storing one row per CDR3 protein. Among about 150,000 distinct CDR3 sequences listed, 90% to 97% were seen once. Sequencing used CD4+ T cells from PBMCs. These receptors originate from a human donor with Susac syndrome.

The V and J genes are TRBV12-3 or TRBV12-4 and TRBJ1-1; D is possibly TRBD1 (6 bases). With 7 bases removed from V and 5 bases from J, the gap between germline ends came to 14 bases. The CDR3 loop spans 13 amino acids. In DNA form, the CDR3 reads TGTGCCAGCACCCTGGGGCAGGGGACTGAAGCTTTCTTT. Translated: CASTLGQGTEAFF.

V and J are TRBV13 and TRBJ2-1, with 13 bases matching TRBD2. V lost 1 base to trimming and J lost 1 base; unmatched junction nucleotides: 1. Germline-derived CDR1 and CDR2 are PRHDT and FYEKMQ (reference sequence). This CDR3 is built from 17 residues. Written as DNA, the CDR3 is TGTGCCAGCAGCTTAGAGGGACTAGCGGGGTCCTACAATGAGCAGTTCTTC. Translated: CASSLEGLAGSYNEQFF.

CDR3 nucleotides: TGTGCCAGCAGTTACTCGACTGGCTACACCTTC. Protein sequence: CASSYSTGYTF. The chain carries TRBV6-6 and TRBJ1-2; D ambiguous. The V end was cut by 0 bases, the J end by 7 bases, with 3 bases between. The CDR3 is 11 residues long. CDR1 is MNHNY and CDR2 is SVGAGI in the germline V gene (reference sequence).

The chain recombines TRBV20-1 with TRBJ2-7, with 7 bases fitting TRBD1. Germline V lookup: CDR1 DFQATT, CDR2 SNEGSKA (reference sequence). J gave up 2 bases and V 6 bases, and 13 bases lay outside the gene matches. This CDR3 has 15 amino acids. This CDR3 reads CSAPRGGQATYEQYF. The CDR3 nucleotides read TGCAGTGCCCCGAGAGGGGGCCAGGCAACCTACGAGCAGTACTTC.

The chain links TRBV2 to TRBJ2-5; 8 nucleotides match TRBD2. V was clipped by 4 bases and J by 2 bases; unmatched bases: 3. In germline, CDR1 is SNHLY, CDR2 FYNNEI. The CDR3 loop spans 14 amino acids. The CDR3 loop reads CASSGLAGQETQYF. CDR3 DNA sequence: TGTGCCAGCAGTGGTTTAGCGGGGCAAGAGACCCAGTACTTC.

CDR3 sequence: CASSLLPNTEAFF. The CDR3, as DNA: TGTGCCAGCAGCTTACTACCAAACACTGAAGCTTTCTTT. This rearrangement joins TRBV7-3 to TRBJ1-1; D unresolved. This CDR3 contains 13 residues. Germline V gene data show CDR1 as SGHTA and CDR2 as FQGTGA. Trimming pared 2 bases from V and 2 bases from J, leaving 6 bases between. Full variable domain (remainder filled in from reference TRBV7-3 and TRBJ1-1): GAGVSQTPSNKVTEKGKYVELRCDPISGHTALYWYRQSLGQGPEFLIYFQGTGAADDSGLPNDRFFAVRPEGSVSTLKIQRTERGDSAVYLCASSLLPNTEAFFGQGTRLTVV.

The rearrangement joins TRBV5-1 to TRBJ2-5; 10 bases match TRBD1. V trimming: 5 bases; J trimming: 5 bases; junction bases outside the gene matches: 3. CDR3 length: 13 amino acids. Germline CDR1 reads SGHRS; CDR2 reads YFSETQ. CDR3 residues: CASRTGGAETQYF. CDR3 bases: TGCGCCAGCAGGACAGGGGGCGCGGAGACCCAGTACTTC.